Below are 24 T cell receptor beta chains sequenced from a single sample in a study of vaccination and CD4 T cells after COVID-19. The Oncomine TCR Beta short-read assay sequenced DNA from cultured CD4+ T cells. TCRdb redid the calling of the PCR reads with MiXCR, one entry per CDR3 protein. The data hold 6,000 to 8,000 distinct CDR3 sequences, with 20% to 25% observed a single time. The treatment was: 10-day PBMC culture with coronavirus spike peptide pools or control peptides (ViraFEST assay). No antigen is known for these receptors. The source material was CD4+ T cells from blood, cultured in vitro, sampled after SARS-CoV-2 vaccination. The receptor source for this set is a human donor who had recovered from COVID-19.

The V and J genes are TRBV4-1 and TRBJ2-7; possible D gene TRBD2, 6 bases. The V end was cut by 4 bases, the J end by 0 bases, with 7 bases between. Germline V gives CDR1 MGHRA, CDR2 YSYEKL. The CDR3 contains 13 residues. The CDR3 DNA reads as TGCGCCAGCAGCCCGACTAGCTCCTACGAGCAGTACTTC. This codes for CASSPTSSYEQYF.

The rearrangement links TRBV19 to TRBJ1-2; possibly TRBD1 for D (5 bases). The germline CDR1 and CDR2 sequences are LNHDA and SQIVND (reference sequence). The CDR3 loop spans 13 amino acids. Trimming took off 6 bases at V and 7 bases at J, with 15 bases between the two ends. CDR3 protein: CASRRDSGFGYTF. For the CDR3, the DNA is TGTGCCAGTAGGAGAGACTCAGGGTTTGGCTACACCTTC.

The chain joins TRBV2 to TRBJ2-6; D gene unclear. The CDR3 has 15 amino acids. Trimming stripped 3 bases from V and 4 bases from J, with 10 bases between. The germline V gene has CDR1 SNHLY and CDR2 FYNNEI. The CDR3 here is CASSDLGSGANVLTF. The CDR3 bases are TGTGCCAGCAGTGACCTGGGTTCCGGGGCCAACGTCCTGACTTTC.

The rearrangement joins TRBV18 to TRBJ2-7, with unresolved D. V gave up 3 bases and J gave up 7 bases, with 16 bases separating them. The CDR3 length is 14 residues. Looked up from germline, CDR1 is KGHSH and CDR2 is LQKENI. The CDR3 is CASSPYTGQGEQYF. The DNA of the CDR3 is TGTGCCAGCTCACCCTACACGGGCCAAGGAGAGCAGTACTTC.

DNA for the CDR3: TGTGCCAGCAGCCCACGGACAGGGTCGCTCCAGCCCCAGCATTTT. Its translation: CASSPRTGSLQPQHF. The V call is TRBV4-2, the J call TRBJ1-5, with 8 bases aligning to TRBD1. Germline CDR1 reads LGHNA; CDR2 reads YNFKEQ. The CDR3 sequence is 15 residues long. J was trimmed by 7 bases and V by 4 bases; bases with no gene match: 9.

The CDR3 DNA follows: TGCGCCAGCAGCAGGGACACTGAAGCTTTCTTT. Amino acid sequence: CASSRDTEAFF. This chain connects TRBV4-1 to TRBJ1-1, with no clear D. CDR3 length: 11 amino acids. Looked up from germline, CDR1 is MGHRA and CDR2 is YSYEKL. Trimming took off 5 bases at V and 3 bases at J, with 4 bases between the two ends.

This clonotype qualifies as medium-sized. The chain combines TRBV6-1 with TRBJ1-2; TRBD1 is a possible D gene (6 bases). CDR1 is MNHNS and CDR2 is SASEGT in the germline V gene. The CDR3 runs 15 residues. The V gene lost 5 bases and the J gene lost 4 bases, with 17 bases spanning the gap. CDR3 sequence (DNA): TGTGCCAGCAGTCGTCGAGGGGGGGAGGTCTATGGCTACACCTTC. It specifies CASSRRGGEVYGYTF.

This clonotype was found many times. The V gene is TRBV6-1, the J gene TRBJ1-2; TRBD1 matches at 8 bases. CDR3 length: 19 amino acids. Germline assignment: CDR1 MNHNS and CDR2 SASEGT. V dropped 6 bases and J dropped 3; count of bases not matched to a gene: 21. The CDR3 protein is CASSPLVPNDRGGDYGYTF. CDR3 in DNA: TGTGCCAGCAGCCCCCTCGTACCAAACGACAGGGGAGGGGACTATGGCTACACCTTC.

The chain couples TRBV14 to TRBJ1-2, with no clear D. Germline loops: CDR1 SGHDN, CDR2 FVKESK. This CDR3 is built from 14 residues. V lost 0 bases, J lost 1 base, and 6 bases lay in between. The CDR3 coding sequence is TGTGCCAGCAGCCAAGATCGGGGTAACTATGGCTACACCTTC. It encodes CASSQDRGNYGYTF.

This chain uses TRBV28 with TRBJ2-5; 12 bases align to TRBD2. From germline, CDR1 is MDHEN and CDR2 SYDVKM. This CDR3 region has 16 residues. The V gene end was trimmed by 4 bases and the J gene end by 0 bases; junction bases not matched to a gene: 3. In nucleotides, the CDR3 is TGTGCCAGCAGTTCTTGGACTAGCGGGGACCAAGAGACCCAGTACTTC. It yields the protein CASSSWTSGDQETQYF.

The chain links TRBV6-4 to TRBJ2-3; 9 bases agree with TRBD2. J gave up 3 bases and V 0 bases, and 1 base lay outside the gene matches. CDR1 and CDR2 from the germline V gene are MRHNA and SNTAGT. CDR3 size: 15 residues. The CDR3 coding sequence is TGTGCCAGCAGTGACTCTAGCGGGGGAACAGATACGCAGTATTTT. Residues: CASSDSSGGTDTQYF.

This clonotype was picked up many times. V is TRBV6-1 and J is TRBJ1-6; D is unresolved. Trimming stripped 7 bases from V and 10 bases from J, with 17 bases between. The CDR3 spans 14 residues. Germline V lookup: CDR1 MNHNS, CDR2 SASEGT. The DNA of the CDR3 is TGTGCCAGCACGGGAAATGCGGTGAGATCACCCCTCCACTTT. It translates to CASTGNAVRSPLHF.

The chain recombines TRBV7-9 with TRBJ2-3; 8 bases agree with TRBD1. J lost 5 bases, V lost 3 bases, and 1 base had no gene match. The CDR3 is 13 residues long. The germline V gene encodes CDR1 SEHNR and CDR2 FQNEAQ (reference sequence). The CDR3: CASSLGQEDTQYF. Here the CDR3 DNA reads TGTGCCAGCAGCTTGGGACAGGAAGATACGCAGTATTTT.

The V and J genes are TRBV11-2 and TRBJ1-3; TRBD1 might be the D (5 bases). The CDR3 has 15 amino acids. The V end was cut by 1 base, the J end by 3 bases, with 10 bases between. Germline lookup yields CDR1 SGHAT and CDR2 FQNNGV. The CDR3 bases are TGTGCCAGCAGCTTAGTACGGGGACTTGGAAACACCATATATTTT. Residues: CASSLVRGLGNTIYF.

V is TRBV20-1 and J is TRBJ2-1; D may be TRBD2 (6 bases). The CDR3 has 15 amino acids. Germline CDR1 and CDR2: DFQATT and SNEGSKA (reference sequence). V shed 1 base and J shed 6 bases, with 16 bases lying between them. The CDR3 DNA reads TGCAGTGCTAGAGGACGCGGGGACTTCCTCAATGAGCAGTTCTTC. Amino acid sequence: CSARGRGDFLNEQFF.

This clonotype is medium-sized by share. This chain joins TRBV7-2 and TRBJ1-2; a possible D gene is TRBD1 (6 bases). CDR1 and CDR2 from the germline V gene are SGHTA and FQGNSA. CDR3 length equals 13 residues. V lost 3 bases, J lost 8 bases, and 13 bases lay in between. CDR3 DNA sequence: TGTGCCAGCAGCTTCAGGGGCGCCGACGGCTACACCTTC. Residues: CASSFRGADGYTF.

By proportion, this clonotype is medium-sized (0.01 to 0.1%). The chain recombines TRBV20-1 with TRBJ1-5; 8 positions agree with TRBD1. Trimming removed 8 bases from V and 6 bases from J; junction bases left unmatched: 9. The CDR3 runs 13 residues. Germline CDR1 and CDR2: DFQATT and SNEGSKA (reference sequence). The CDR3 spells CSTGQGFGQPQHF. CDR3 DNA sequence: TGCAGTACCGGACAGGGTTTCGGTCAGCCCCAGCATTTT.

This clonotype was found many times. The chain recombines TRBV7-2 with TRBJ2-7; possibly TRBD1 or TRBD2 for D (5 bases each). The V gene's germline CDR1 is SGHTA and CDR2 FQGNSA. The CDR3 is made up of 14 amino acids. The V and J ends lost 7 bases and 0 bases respectively, with 13 bases between them. The CDR3 bases are TGTGCCAGCACCAGGGACGGACTCTCCTACGAGCAGTACTTC. Its translation is CASTRDGLSYEQYF.

In this sample, this clonotype is medium-sized (0.01 to 0.1%). The chain joins TRBV20-1 to TRBJ2-7; 11 positions agree with TRBD2. Germline loops: CDR1 DFQATT, CDR2 SNEGSKA (reference sequence). V trimming: 6 bases; J trimming: 2 bases; junction bases outside the gene matches: 3. The length of the CDR3 is 13 residues. The CDR3 region has the DNA TGCAGTGCGAATAGCGGGGGGGCCTACGAGCAGTACTTC. As protein: CSANSGGAYEQYF.

This clonotype is labeled as large. This chain joins TRBV20-1 and TRBJ2-1; TRBD1 or TRBD2 may be the D gene (5 bases each). The V gene lost 5 bases and the J gene lost 10 bases, with 18 bases spanning the gap. The CDR3 totals 13 residues. Germline loops: CDR1 DFQATT, CDR2 SNEGSKA (reference sequence). CDR3 nucleotides: TGCAGTGCTCCTCTACGGGACCGAACCGAGCAGTTCTTC. This encodes CSAPLRDRTEQFF.

The chain joins TRBV29-1 to TRBJ2-5, with D uncertain. CDR1 is SQVTM, CDR2 ANQGSEA, per germline. The CDR3 contains 13 residues. Trimming shortened V by 3 bases and J by 2 bases, and 10 bases separated the two germline ends. The CDR3 sequence is CSVDSTLQETQYF. The CDR3 DNA reads TGCAGCGTTGATTCGACTTTACAAGAGACCCAGTACTTC.

The chain recombines TRBV6-2 or TRBV6-3 with TRBJ2-1; D perhaps matches TRBD1 (5 bases). The CDR3 contains 13 residues. Germline-derived CDR1 and CDR2 are MNHEY and SVGEGT. V was trimmed by 0 bases and J by 10 bases, leaving 10 bases between them. CDR3 region: CASSYSWQGEQFF. The CDR3 coding sequence is TGTGCCAGCAGTTACTCGTGGCAGGGCGAGCAGTTCTTC.

There are many counts of this clonotype. The chain recombines TRBV27 with TRBJ2-7; TRBD2 might be the D (5 bases). Germline CDR1 reads MNHEY; CDR2 reads SMNVEV (reference sequence). The length of the CDR3 is 12 residues. V lost 6 bases to trimming and J lost 6 bases, with 12 bases between them. CDR3 sequence reads: CASRPLAGEQYF. The CDR3 DNA is TGTGCCAGCAGGCCCCTTGCGGGCGAGCAGTACTTC.

This clonotype has more than one count but fewer than ten. The chain has TRBV20-1 and TRBJ2-7; TRBD2 agrees at 11 bases. The CDR3 runs to 18 residues. Trimming cost V 3 bases and J 0 bases; bases outside gene matches: 13. Germline loops: CDR1 DFQATT, CDR2 SNEGSKA (reference sequence). The CDR3 region has the DNA TGCAGTGCTAGTGGTTTCGGTAGCGGGAGGGCGGGCTCCTACGAGCAGTACTTC. This translates into CSASGFGSGRAGSYEQYF.